The 24 T cell receptor beta chains below all came from one sample that was sequenced in a study of memory CD8 T cells in hepatitis C reinfection. The table came from immunoSEQ multiplex PCR; TCRdb's copy has only in-frame clones and leaves some out. Of approximately 49,000 clones listed, 85% to 90% were seen once; the top ten hold roughly 0.7%. Time point of the sample: late/post reinfection, 12 to 24 weeks after detection. The sorted cells went straight to TCR sequencing with no prior in vitro expansion. Sequencing input: naive CD8+ T cells sorted from blood. The receptors were gathered from a man between 18 and 29 years old with hepatitis C virus infection.

V and J are TRBV7-9 and TRBJ2-3, with 7 nucleotides matching TRBD1. V gave up 5 bases and J gave up 6 bases; unmatched junction bases: 8. The CDR3 covers 14 residues. CDR1 and CDR2 from the germline V gene are SEHNR and FQNEAQ (reference sequence). The CDR3 is CASSEGQIKDTQYF. The CDR3, as DNA: TGTGCCAGCAGCGAGGGACAGATCAAGGATACGCAGTATTTT.

About this clone: The same CDR3 is also encoded by other DNA sequences in this sample. The V gene is TRBV5-4, the J gene TRBJ1-1; TRBD1 is a possible D gene (5 bases). Germline CDR1 and CDR2: SGHNT and YYREEE (reference sequence). V was shortened by 0 bases and J by 3 bases, with 9 bases between the two germline ends. This CDR3 spans 14 amino acids. CDR3 nucleotide sequence: TGTGCCAGCAGCTTGGAGGCAGGGCACACTGAAGCTTTCTTT. Translated, it gives CASSLEAGHTEAFF.

This chain uses TRBV9 with TRBJ2-3; 11 nucleotides agree with TRBD2. Germline V gene sequence: CDR1 SGDLS, CDR2 YYNGEE. J gave up 4 bases and V 4 bases, and 11 bases lay outside the gene matches. The CDR3 runs 17 residues. The CDR3: CASSSPLLAGEPDTQYF. The CDR3 coding sequence is TGTGCCAGCAGCTCTCCTTTACTAGCGGGAGAACCAGATACGCAGTATTTT.

The V gene is TRBV7-3, the J gene TRBJ2-7; 11 bases are shared with TRBD1. After removal of 5 bases from V and 6 bases from J, the junction contained 3 bases not matched to a gene. The CDR3 consists of 13 residues. Germline lookup yields CDR1 SGHTA and CDR2 FQGTGA. The CDR3 loop reads CASSLGTGGEQYF. The CDR3 nucleotides are TGTGCCAGCAGCCTCGGGACAGGGGGCGAGCAGTACTTC.

The chain combines TRBV6-6 with TRBJ2-2; tentatively, D is TRBD1 (6 bases). The CDR3 length is 13 residues. Germline V lookup: CDR1 MNHNY, CDR2 SVGAGI (reference sequence). V lost 8 bases and J lost 2, with 9 bases in between. In DNA form, the CDR3 reads TGTGCCAGCGAAGGGGGAAACACCGGGGAGCTGTTTTTT. It codes for CASEGGNTGELFF.

The J gene is TRBJ1-1, the V gene TRBV27; weak D call: TRBD1 (5 bases). The V gene's germline CDR1 is MNHEY and CDR2 SMNVEV (reference sequence). V lost 3 bases and J lost 8, with 19 bases in between. This CDR3 has 15 amino acids. CDR3 sequence: CASSFSGGAGREAFF. For the CDR3, the DNA is TGTGCCAGCAGTTTTTCCGGTGGGGCAGGAAGGGAAGCTTTCTTT.

The J gene is TRBJ1-1, the V gene TRBV29-1; D not certain. This CDR3 has 12 residues. In germline, CDR1 is SQVTM, CDR2 ANQGSEA. Trimming removed 5 bases from V and 8 bases from J, with 15 bases in between. CDR3 bases: TGCAGCGTTCGCGGGGAGAAGGACGAAGCTTTCTTT. Its protein product is CSVRGEKDEAFF.

This clone was found once. The J gene is TRBJ2-1, the V gene TRBV7-8; 11 bases are shared with TRBD2. The germline gives CDR1 SGHVS, CDR2 FQNEAQ. CDR3 length: 16 amino acids. V dropped 2 bases and J dropped 4; count of bases not matched to a gene: 4. CDR3 DNA: TGTGCCAGCAGCTTACCTACTAGCGGGGGATACAATGAGCAGTTCTTC. This codes for CASSLPTSGGYNEQFF.

This clone was counted once. The chain employs TRBV15 and TRBJ2-7; D is perhaps TRBD1 (6 bases). The CDR3 has 14 residues. The V gene's germline CDR1 is LNHNV and CDR2 YYDKDF (reference sequence). V dropped 3 bases and J dropped 3 bases, with 12 bases sitting between them. The chain's CDR3 is CATSSRRGYYEQYV. In DNA, the CDR3 is TGTGCCACCAGCAGTCGCAGGGGTTACTACGAGCAGTACGTC.

Only a few counts were recorded for this clone. The rearrangement links TRBV6-6 to TRBJ1-4, with 7 bases lining up with TRBD1. V trimming: 6 bases; J trimming: 6 bases; junction bases outside the gene matches: 7. Looked up from germline, CDR1 is MNHNY and CDR2 is SVGAGI (reference sequence). The CDR3 consists of 14 residues. CDR3: CASRRQGLDEKLFF. The DNA of the CDR3 is TGTGCCAGCAGGAGACAGGGACTTGATGAAAAACTGTTTTTT.

This chain uses TRBV9 with TRBJ2-7; D is ambiguous. Germline V gene data show CDR1 as SGDLS and CDR2 as YYNGEE. The V and J ends lost 0 bases and 2 bases respectively, with 9 bases between them. The CDR3 totals 14 residues. The DNA of the CDR3 is TGTGCCAGCAGCGTAGATGAAGCGCCCTACGAGCAGTACTTC. Its protein product is CASSVDEAPYEQYF.

This clone was picked up a small number of times. The CDR3 is CASSPVMNTEAFF. Written as DNA, the CDR3 is TGCGCCAGCAGCCCAGTCATGAACACTGAAGCTTTCTTT. V usage is TRBV4-3 and J usage is TRBJ1-1; D ambiguous. This CDR3 is built from 13 residues. Germline V gene lookup returns CDR1 LGHNA and CDR2 YSLEER. The V end was cut by 4 bases, the J end by 0 bases, with 6 bases between.

The V gene is TRBV6-5, the J gene TRBJ2-3; 10 bases line up with TRBD2. The CDR3 loop spans 15 amino acids. J was trimmed by 1 base and V by 8 bases; bases with no gene match: 6. Per the germline V gene, CDR1 is MNHEY and CDR2 is SVGAGI. In nucleotides, the CDR3 is TGTGCCAGCGGGTCCACTAGCGGGGGCACAGATACGCAGTATTTT. As protein: CASGSTSGGTDTQYF.

V is TRBV15 and J is TRBJ1-5; unclear D gene. The germline V and J ends were trimmed by 0 bases and 6 bases, with 12 bases remaining between them. CDR1 and CDR2 from the germline V gene are LNHNV and YYDKDF (reference sequence). CDR3 length equals 15 residues. The CDR3 protein is CATSRDKGSGQPQHF. CDR3 coding DNA: TGTGCCACCAGCAGAGATAAAGGGAGCGGTCAGCCCCAGCATTTT.

The chain recombines TRBV9 with TRBJ2-5; 13 nucleotides agree with TRBD2. The CDR3 covers 17 residues. The junction had 6 bases not matched to a gene; V was cut back by 3 bases and J by 1 base. Germline V gene lookup returns CDR1 SGDLS and CDR2 YYNGEE. For the CDR3, the DNA is TGTGCCAGCAGCGCCACGACTAGCGGGGGGCTCCAAGAGACCCAGTACTTC. Amino acid sequence: CASSATTSGGLQETQYF.

The rearrangement uses TRBV27 and TRBJ1-2, with TRBD1 as a possible D gene (5 bases). The CDR3 contains 14 residues. The V and J ends lost 4 bases and 0 bases respectively, with 9 bases between them. Germline loops: CDR1 MNHEY, CDR2 SMNVEV (reference sequence). The CDR3 protein is CASSSDTSNYGYTF. The CDR3 DNA reads TGTGCCAGCAGTTCGGACACTTCTAACTATGGCTACACCTTC.

The chain carries TRBV27 and TRBJ1-2; 8 bases map to TRBD1. This CDR3 is built from 15 residues. J was trimmed by 8 bases and V by 2 bases; bases with no gene match: 10. Looked up from germline, CDR1 is MNHEY and CDR2 is SMNVEV (reference sequence). CDR3 sequence (DNA): TGTGCCAGCAGTTTAACAGGGGGGCATACTTCCGGCTACACCTTC. It encodes CASSLTGGHTSGYTF.

The V gene is TRBV28, the J gene TRBJ2-5; no firm D call. CDR1 and CDR2 from the germline V gene are MDHEN and SYDVKM. V lost 2 bases, J lost 2 bases, and 6 bases lay in between. The CDR3 covers 13 residues. The CDR3 protein is CASSLESQETQYF. CDR3 bases: TGTGCCAGCAGTTTAGAGAGTCAAGAGACCCAGTACTTC.

V usage is TRBV5-1 and J usage is TRBJ2-3; D is possibly TRBD2 (6 bases). V gave up 3 bases and J gave up 4 bases, with 12 bases separating them. The germline CDR1 and CDR2 sequences are SGHRS and YFSETQ. This CDR3 has 14 amino acids. In DNA form, the CDR3 reads TGCGCCAGCAGCTGGGGGGAAGGGGCAGATACGCAGTATTTT. It yields the protein CASSWGEGADTQYF.

This chain links TRBV19 with TRBJ2-1; D is perhaps TRBD1 (7 bases). V was clipped by 4 bases and J by 3 bases, with 16 bases between them. CDR1 is LNHDA, CDR2 SQIVND, per germline (reference sequence). This CDR3 has 16 amino acids. This CDR3 is CASSTYQGGIYNEQFF. The DNA of the CDR3 is TGTGCCAGTAGTACATACCAGGGGGGTATCTACAATGAGCAGTTCTTC.

The chain is built from TRBV7-9 and TRBJ1-4, with D perhaps TRBD1 (5 bases). V was shortened by 4 bases and J by 6 bases, with 15 bases between the two germline ends. Germline CDR1 reads SEHNR; CDR2 reads FQNEAQ (reference sequence). The CDR3 extends over 15 amino acids. The chain's CDR3 is CASSYPQEGDEKLFF. CDR3 coding DNA: TGTGCCAGCAGCTACCCACAGGAAGGGGATGAAAAACTGTTTTTT.

This clone came up once. The V and J genes are TRBV19 and TRBJ2-2; D may be TRBD2 (5 bases). Trimming removed 4 bases from V and 5 bases from J, with 11 bases in between. CDR1 is LNHDA and CDR2 is SQIVND in the germline V gene (reference sequence). The CDR3 totals 14 residues. For the CDR3, the DNA is TGTGCCAGTAGTAAAAGCGGTGGGACCGGGGAGCTGTTTTTT. Encoded protein: CASSKSGGTGELFF.

This clone has just a few counts. This sample includes further DNA sequences coding for the same CDR3. This rearrangement joins TRBV19 to TRBJ1-5; D perhaps matches TRBD1 (5 bases). The CDR3 is 12 amino acids. Trimming stripped 6 bases from V and 2 bases from J, with 5 bases between. Per germline, CDR1 LNHDA and CDR2 SQIVND (reference sequence). The CDR3 here is CASRQGNQPQHF. Here the CDR3 DNA reads TGTGCCAGTAGACAGGGCAATCAGCCCCAGCATTTT.

The chain links TRBV28 to TRBJ2-5; tentatively, D is TRBD1 (5 bases). The last part of the DNA fits TRBJ2-7 better; the J call may be wrong. Per germline, CDR1 MDHEN and CDR2 SYDVKM. CDR3 length: 12 amino acids. The CDR3 region is CASSLAQGEQYF. The CDR3 DNA reads TGTGCCAGCAGCCTCGCCCAGGGCGAGCAGTACTTC.